The 20 T cell receptor beta chains below all came from one sample that was sequenced in a study of OX40 agonist ivuxolimab in advanced cancers. Assay used: immunoSEQ multiplex PCR; TCRdb lists only in-frame clones, some missing. This table holds some 54,000 clones, about nine tenths found once. The sequenced sample was CD4+ or CD8+ T cells sorted from blood, obtained in a trial of the OX40 agonist ivuxolimab. The source of these receptors is an adult with an advanced solid tumor such as melanoma, head and neck, liver or kidney cancer.

V gene TRBV9 combines with J gene TRBJ2-2; D is ambiguous. With 3 bases removed from V and 0 bases from J, the gap between germline ends came to 6 bases. Germline V CDR1 and CDR2: SGDLS, YYNGEE. This CDR3 spans 14 amino acids. The CDR3, as DNA: TGTGCCAGCAGCGACAGCTCGAACACCGGGGAGCTGTTTTTT. This codes for CASSDSSNTGELFF.

V gene TRBV5-5 combines with J gene TRBJ1-5; D ambiguous. This CDR3 is built from 15 residues. The germline V gene encodes CDR1 SGHKS and CDR2 YYEKEE (reference sequence). Trimming took 2 bases from V and 1 from J, leaving 10 bases between them. CDR3 sequence (DNA): TGTGCCAGCAGCTTCTATGTCGGGAGCAATCAGCCCCAGCATTTT. It translates to CASSFYVGSNQPQHF. Filled out from reference TRBV5-5 and TRBJ1-5, the complete variable domain reads DAGVTQSPTHLIKTRGQQVTLRCSPISGHKSVSWYQQVLGQGPQFIFQYYEKEERGRGNFPDRFSARQFPNYSSELNVNALLLGDSALYLCASSFYVGSNQPQHFGDGTRLSIL.

The chain joins TRBV6-1 to TRBJ2-7; TRBD2 is a possible D gene (5 bases). Trimming stripped 5 bases from V and 3 bases from J, with 14 bases between. The CDR3 length is 14 residues. Germline V gene sequence: CDR1 MNHNS, CDR2 SASEGT. The chain's CDR3 is CASSSLAGVYEQYF. DNA of the CDR3: TGTGCCAGCAGTTCCCTAGCCGGGGTCTACGAGCAGTACTTC.

The chain is built from TRBV30 and TRBJ1-2; possible D gene TRBD1, 6 bases. The CDR3 is made up of 14 amino acids. Deletions cut 1 base from V and 1 base from J, with 10 bases between. From germline, CDR1 is GTSNPN and CDR2 SVGIG (reference sequence). CDR3 sequence reads: CAWSGGHINYGYTF. DNA of the CDR3: TGTGCCTGGAGTGGGGGACACATTAACTATGGCTACACCTTC.

The rearrangement uses TRBV10-3 and TRBJ1-1; no clear D gene. V was clipped by 4 bases and J by 3 bases, with 6 bases between them. This CDR3 has 12 residues. The V gene's germline CDR1 is ENHRY and CDR2 SYGVKD. The CDR3 spells CAISAEDTEAFF. CDR3 DNA: TGTGCCATCAGTGCTGAGGACACTGAAGCTTTCTTT.

This clone was recorded only once. CDR3 sequence (DNA): TGTGCCAGCAGCCCCAGCGCAGGGGTCGGTGGCTACACCTTC. This sequence encodes CASSPSAGVGGYTF. This chain connects TRBV7-3 to TRBJ1-2; tentative D call: TRBD1 (6 bases). CDR1 and CDR2 (germline): SGHTA, FQGTGA. The CDR3 contains 14 residues. V was shortened by 5 bases and J by 7 bases, with 17 bases between the two germline ends.

CDR3 sequence reads: CASSYSQGGVRETQYF. CDR3 sequence (DNA): TGTGCCAGCAGTTACTCGCAGGGAGGGGTTAGGGAGACCCAGTACTTC. The rearrangement links TRBV6-6 to TRBJ2-5; TRBD2 aligns across 7 bases. V was pared by 0 bases and J by 5 bases, with 9 bases of the junction left unmatched. This CDR3 is 16 amino acids long. Germline CDR1 and CDR2: MNHNY and SVGAGI (reference sequence).

To note about this clone: Germline is not matched at one junction end, which may reflect a read error. The rearrangement links TRBV7-9 to TRBJ1-2, with TRBD1 as a possible D gene (5 bases). CDR1 is SEHNR, CDR2 FQNEAQ, per germline (reference sequence). CDR3 size: 15 residues. CDR3 amino acids: CVSSPRVGAGYGYTF. CDR3 DNA sequence: TGTGTCAGCAGCCCAAGGGTTGGGGCCGGGTATGGCTACACCTTC.

The V call is TRBV5-1, the J call TRBJ1-6; 10 nucleotides align to TRBD1. Germline trimming cut 6 bases from V and 9 bases from J; bases unmatched to any gene: 6. This CDR3 is built from 14 residues. CDR1 and CDR2 from the germline V gene are SGHRS and YFSETQ. In nucleotides, the CDR3 is TGCGCCAGCACCAAGGACAGGGGGAGTTCACCCCTCCACTTT. This translates into CASTKDRGSSPLHF.

The table lists this clone with a count of one. The gene calls are TRBV5-8 and TRBJ2-2, with D possibly being TRBD1 (6 bases). Germline V gives CDR1 SGHTS, CDR2 YDEGEE. V lost 4 bases, J lost 6 bases, and 13 bases lay in between. The CDR3 totals 14 residues. The CDR3 sequence: CASSPTGTPGELFF. The CDR3 DNA sequence: TGTGCCAGCAGCCCAACCGGGACACCCGGGGAGCTGTTTTTT.

The gene calls are TRBV6-5 and TRBJ2-7; 9 bases are a match to TRBD1. CDR1 and CDR2 (germline): MNHEY, SVGAGI. The CDR3 length is 15 residues. Unmatched junction bases numbered 13, after V lost 6 bases and J lost 7 bases. The chain's CDR3 is CASSPVGTGSKEQYF. The CDR3 coding sequence is TGTGCCAGCAGCCCTGTTGGGACAGGGTCAAAGGAGCAGTACTTC.

The chain links TRBV6-5 to TRBJ2-7; no firm D call. This CDR3 spans 14 amino acids. V was cut by 2 bases and J by 0 bases, with 8 bases left in between. CDR1 is MNHEY and CDR2 is SVGAGI in the germline V gene. For the CDR3, the DNA is TGTGCCAGCAGTTACGACGGCTACTCCTACGAGCAGTACTTC. It codes for CASSYDGYSYEQYF.

The chain is built from TRBV19 and TRBJ1-2, with 9 bases fitting TRBD1. Germline CDR1 is LNHDA and CDR2 is SQIVND (reference sequence). The CDR3 consists of 16 residues. After removal of 6 bases from V and 1 base from J, the junction contained 9 bases not matched to a gene. Here the CDR3 reads CASRGDRDIYNYGYTF. In nucleotides, the CDR3 is TGTGCCAGTAGAGGGGACAGGGACATTTATAACTATGGCTACACCTTC.

This chain connects TRBV6-5 to TRBJ1-1, with a weak D call TRBD1 (5 bases). Germline-derived CDR1 and CDR2 are MNHEY and SVGAGI. Trimming took 5 bases from V and 8 from J, leaving 21 bases between them. There are 15 residues in the CDR3. The CDR3 nucleotides read TGTGCCAGCAGTACCACCTCTGGCCAGTGGGGCGAAGCTTTCTTT. This gives the protein CASSTTSGQWGEAFF.

The chain links TRBV9 to TRBJ1-2; 8 bases agree with TRBD1. The germline gives CDR1 SGDLS, CDR2 YYNGEE. V dropped 4 bases and J dropped 5; count of bases not matched to a gene: 19. This CDR3 region has 18 residues. CDR3: CASSFQSPSGGAEYGYTF. In nucleotides, the CDR3 is TGTGCCAGCAGCTTTCAAAGCCCTTCAGGGGGCGCTGAATATGGCTACACCTTC.

V and J are TRBV7-9 and TRBJ1-3; D remains ambiguous. This CDR3 is 15 amino acids long. The ends were cut back, 3 bases at V and 0 bases at J, with 9 bases in the middle. The germline V gene encodes CDR1 SEHNR and CDR2 FQNEAQ (reference sequence). CDR3 amino acids: CASSLAGNSGNTIYF. CDR3 nucleotide sequence: TGTGCCAGCAGCTTGGCGGGGAACTCTGGAAACACCATATATTTT. Drawing the rest from reference TRBV7-9 and TRBJ1-3, the complete variable domain is DTGVSQNPRHKITKRGQNVTFRCDPISEHNRLYWYRQTLGQGPEFLTYFQNEAQLEKSRLLSDRFSAERPKGSFSTLEIQRTEQGDSAMYLCASSLAGNSGNTIYFGEGSWLTVV.

The chain links TRBV9 to TRBJ2-5, with TRBD1 identical over 7 bases. CDR1 is SGDLS and CDR2 is YYNGEE in the germline V gene. There are 15 residues in the CDR3. Trimming removed 3 bases from V and 2 bases from J; junction bases left unmatched: 7. CDR3: CASSALWGQQETQYF. The CDR3 DNA follows: TGTGCCAGCAGCGCCCTTTGGGGACAGCAAGAGACCCAGTACTTC.

This clone was detected once. The chain couples TRBV7-7 to TRBJ2-5; TRBD1 or TRBD2 may be the D gene (6 bases each). The V and J ends lost 5 bases and 7 bases respectively, with 20 bases between them. CDR3 size: 15 residues. Germline CDR1 reads SSHAT; CDR2 reads FNYEAQ (reference sequence). CDR3 nucleotide sequence: TGTGCCAGCAGCCCACCTGGGGGCAGGGGAGGGACCCAGTACTTC. Translating it yields CASSPPGGRGGTQYF.

The V and J genes are TRBV5-1 and TRBJ2-7, with 9 bases matching TRBD1. Germline V gene data show CDR1 as SGHRS and CDR2 as YFSETQ. The V and J ends lost 4 bases and 3 bases, in that order; junction bases with no gene match: 11. The CDR3 extends over 16 amino acids. The CDR3 region is CASSPATGGGHYEQYF. CDR3 nucleotides: TGCGCCAGCAGCCCGGCTACAGGGGGCGGACACTACGAGCAGTACTTC.

V usage is TRBV30 and J usage is TRBJ1-1; a possible D gene is TRBD1 (6 bases). Trimming shortened V by 2 bases and J by 10 bases, and 17 bases separated the two germline ends. The CDR3 is 13 amino acids. Germline V lookup: CDR1 GTSNPN, CDR2 SVGIG (reference sequence). CDR3 in amino acids: CAWSKGGSSGAFF. The CDR3 nucleotides read TGTGCCTGGAGTAAAGGGGGATCATCGGGAGCTTTCTTT.